Sequencing of this TCR beta chain was carried out in a study of human T cells and chemical hapten exposure. TCRdb re-called the RACE reads with MiXCR, one entry per CDR3 protein. The data hold around 300,000 distinct CDR3 sequences, with over 5% observed a single time. Sample time point: pre-sensitization, week 0. Specified treatment: therapeutic diphenylcyclopropenone sensitization with weekly scalp DPC. This clonotype was sampled from a woman between 18 and 29 years old with alopecia areata. Some clones in this sample may be carry-over from other donors' samples. This specimen consisted of whole blood, obtained in connection with sensitization to the hapten diphenylcyclopropenone (DPC).

CDR3 in DNA: TGTGCCAGCAGCGCAAGCATCCAAACGTATGGCTACACCTTC. Residues: CASSASIQTYGYTF. V is TRBV7-2 and J is TRBJ1-2, with D unresolved. This CDR3 has 14 amino acids. The germline V and J ends were trimmed by 5 bases and 5 bases, with 15 bases remaining between them. From germline, CDR1 is SGHTA and CDR2 FQGNSA.